This TCR beta chain stems from a study of Graves' ophthalmopathy and Graves' hyperthyroidism. Study-wide findings and caveats: The model's prediction of ophthalmopathy progression had 70.59% sensitivity and around 78% specificity.

There are many counts of this clonotype. Its antigen is unknown. Amplified TCR beta CDR3 regions were obtained using RNA transcripts as template. Scientists carried out first-round RT-PCR using HTBI primers and then a second-round multiplex PCR. TCRdb re-called the multiplex PCR reads with MiXCR, one entry per CDR3 protein. This table holds about 400,000 distinct CDR3 sequences, 15% to 20% found once. Germline loops: CDR1 GTSNPN, CDR2 SVGIG (reference sequence). Trimming removed 0 bases from V and 7 bases from J, with 15 bases in between. CDR3 length: 14 residues. The material sequenced was peripheral blood. This receptor was obtained from a woman under 30 with Graves' ophthalmopathy. This chain uses TRBV30 with TRBJ1-2, with D maybe TRBD1 (6 bases). This chain's CDR3 is CAWSVGHSSSGYTF. DNA of the CDR3: TGTGCCTGGAGTGTGGGACACAGCTCAAGTGGCTACACCTTC. The full variable domain, in which reference TRBV30 and TRBJ1-2 provide the parts outside the CDR3, is SQTIHQWPATLVQPVGSPLSLECTVEGTSNPNLYWYRQAAGRGLQLLFYSVGIGQISSEVPQNLSASRPQDRQFILSSKKLLLSDSGFYLCAWSVGHSSSGYTFGSGTRLTVV.